The TCR beta chain under discussion was sequenced for a study of technical replicates of blood from a few donors. Measured with immunoSEQ multiplex PCR; TCRdb has only the in-frame clones, and not every one. The sample consists of fewer than 90,000 clones, 90% to 95% of them appearing once. From germline, CDR1 is MNHEY and CDR2 SVGAGI. V shed 0 bases and J 4 bases; nucleotides not matched to a gene: 7. The CDR3 loop spans 16 amino acids. This chain joins TRBV6-5 and TRBJ2-5; 8 bases are shared with TRBD1. Source material: T cells isolated from PBMCs. This clonotype originated in a human donor in good health. The CDR3 loop reads CASSYSSQGARETQYF. DNA of the CDR3: TGTGCCAGCAGTTACTCGAGTCAGGGGGCAAGAGAGACCCAGTACTTC.